A selection of T cell receptor beta chains follows, all from one sample in a study of graft-versus-host responses after intestinal transplantation. Using immunoSEQ multiplex PCR, the repertoire was profiled, and TCRdb retains in-frame clones only, with some absent. The top ten hold over 0.4% of the sample, which has approximately 46,000 clones, 65% to 85% seen once. Antigen specificity for these receptors is unknown. The specimen was unstimulated CD4+ T cells sorted from spleen or lymph node cells, collected before transplant. The source is a human donor who was the organ donor for an intestinal transplant. Each CDR3 is given without its conserved first and last residue.

cdr3_length: 15
v_call: TRBV12-2
j_call: TRBJ1-5
cdr3_aa: ASRRRCAGNSNQPQH

cdr3_length: 12
v_call: TRBV6-1
j_call: TRBJ1-2
cdr3_aa: ASRPYTGGYGYT

cdr3_length: 9
v_call: TRBV19
j_call: TRBJ2-4
cdr3_aa: ATELDYIQY

cdr3_length: 11
v_call: TRBV23-1
j_call: TRBJ1-2
cdr3_aa: ASSPRGNYGYT

cdr3_length: 14
v_call: TRBV30
j_call: TRBJ1-5
cdr3_aa: AWSSRRERVNQPQH

cdr3_length: 16
v_call: TRBV18
j_call: TRBJ2-3
cdr3_aa: ASAPVRPAGPRGDTQY

cdr3_length: 13
v_call: TRBV2
j_call: TRBJ1-2
cdr3_aa: ASSDPGAPEYGYT

cdr3_length: 16
v_call: TRBV6-1
j_call: TRBJ2-1
cdr3_aa: ASSDPPGLAGGYNEQF

cdr3_length: 14
v_call: TRBV2
j_call: TRBJ2-3
cdr3_aa: ASSEWGTSPTDTQY

cdr3_length: 10
v_call: TRBV7-9
j_call: TRBJ2-5
cdr3_aa: ASSLRMETQY

cdr3_length: 15
v_call: TRBV19
j_call: TRBJ2-3
cdr3_aa: ASSIGTSGPSTDTQY

cdr3_length: 13
v_call: TRBV15
j_call: TRBJ1-3
cdr3_aa: ATSREAGAGNTIY

cdr3_length: 14
v_call: TRBV6-1
j_call: TRBJ2-3
cdr3_aa: ASSGTSGGVADTQY

cdr3_length: 10
v_call: TRBV6-6
j_call: TRBJ2-7
cdr3_aa: ASSFDRYEQY

cdr3_length: 12
v_call: TRBV7-9
j_call: TRBJ2-1
cdr3_aa: ASTPAESYNEQF

cdr3_length: 13
v_call: TRBV5-1
j_call: TRBJ2-1
cdr3_aa: ASSFGQGAYNEQF

cdr3_length: 15
v_call: TRBV12-2
j_call: TRBJ1-5
cdr3_aa: ASRFPRQGASNQPQH

cdr3_length: 11
v_call: TRBV7-2
j_call: TRBJ2-7
cdr3_aa: ASQQKVSYEQY

cdr3_length: 13
v_call: TRBV10-1
j_call: TRBJ2-2
cdr3_aa: ASSEIGGAGGELF

cdr3_length: 15
v_call: TRBV9
j_call: TRBJ2-3
cdr3_aa: ASSPRFPTSGADTQY

cdr3_length: 9
v_call: TRBV6-6
j_call: TRBJ1-2
cdr3_aa: ASSFGAGYT

cdr3_length: 9
v_call: TRBV15
j_call: TRBJ2-3
cdr3_aa: ATSTTVTQY

cdr3_length: 14
v_call: TRBV6-1
j_call: TRBJ1-2
cdr3_aa: ASSALPSGKGYGYT